This TCR beta chain appears in the sequencing data of a study of blood T cell repertoires in COVID-19 (dated by TCRdb to between 2020 and 2021). With regard to the full study: Samples from collaborators originated in the United States, Italy and Spain and spanned both the acute and convalescent phases of COVID-19. The prospective study material was composed of cDNA or gDNA derived from T cells, B-cell-depleted T cells, or PBMCs. The dataset comprised deeply sampled blood TCRbeta repertoires from subjects exposed to, actively infected with, or recovered from COVID-19. The repertoires were made available in a free public database intended to serve as a resource for research on the immune response to SARS-CoV-2. The samples were drawn from the first 160 participants of the ongoing ImmuneRACE study and from 1,200 or so subjects provided by 6 global collaborators. Sample metadata almost always included a de-identified subject ID, COVID-19 status, age in years and sex. Where available, HLA class I and class II types were taken from metadata supplied by the sample provider and were not determined by assay-based typing. Here is what the overall study found, with its caveats: The amount of clinical and demographic metadata varied by source and participant and was provided uncurated.

The germline V gene (reference sequence) gives CDR1 as MNHEY and CDR2 as SMNVEV. The cysteine opens and the phenylalanine closes a CDR3 of 14 amino acids. Kept here is only the CDR3 DNA, which spans 42 bases and is read in frame from base 1. Deletion took 2 bases off V and 6 bases off J, with a span of 11 bases between the germline ends. With regard to this clone: No cognate antigen has been identified for it. The sample holds no much larger clone one base away, and base qualities are not on file. The sample contains more than one DNA sequence encoding this CDR3.

Whole blood was collected in K2EDTA tubes by collaborating institutions according to the institutions' own protocols. For TCRbeta analysis, collaborators shipped samples as frozen whole blood, isolated PBMCs, or DNA extracted from either of those sample types. TCRbeta CDR3 regions were amplified from genomic DNA by means of the immunoSEQ Assay, a bias-controlled multiplex PCR. The authors' analysis ran thus. The number of nucleated cells in each sample was estimated by amplification of reference gene primers within the assay. Sequence reads were collapsed and filtered to measure the absolute abundance of every unique TCRbeta CDR3 rearrangement. Productive Simpson clonality was computed per sample as the square root of Simpson's diversity index over productive rearrangements. TCRdb took this table from immuneACCESS and kept in-frame rearrangements with V and J called. Such tables lack part of the clones; where checked against another copy, unresolved V genes explain under half of the gap, and the rest is unexplained. V, J and clone size derive from that table, while D and trimming were established from the DNA sequence. Counted in this sample were about 310,000 clones; 87% of them appeared once. 2% to 3% of the sample belongs to the ten largest clones.

The origin of this receptor is a man younger than 30 with active or convalescent COVID-19. Recombination connected TRBV27 to TRBJ2-1, with TRBD2 perhaps the D gene, on 6 matching bases. Sequenced material: peripheral blood. The CDR3 has the sequence CASSLGGAGNEQFF. The DNA is TGTGCCAGCAGTTTAGGCGGGGCCGGCAATGAGCAGTTCTTC.